The rows below give T cell receptor beta chains drawn from one sample of a study of vaccination and CD4 T cells after COVID-19. These receptors are not linked to any known antigen. TCRdb itself ran the PCR reads through MiXCR, one entry per CDR3 protein. In the table there are thousands of distinct CDR3 sequences, roughly half of which are singletons. Sequencing was carried out using CD4+ T cells from blood, cultured in vitro. These receptors came from a human donor who had recovered from COVID-19. CDR3s include the opening cysteine and the closing phenylalanine or tryptophan. Rows give clone size only sometimes, using once, few, many, or a class for an expanded clone.

NA,TRBV7-2,CASSRQSGNTIYF
NA,TRBV7-9,CASSLAELGGYTF
medium-sized,TRBV5-1,CASQTGGSGEAFF
NA,TRBV28,CASSLAGVLGWNTEAFF
NA,TRBV7-2,CASRGSTGNTEAFF
NA,TRBV6-4,CASSAEKGGTQYF
NA,TRBV7-3,CASSNQGQGATGELFF
NA,TRBV15,CATSTGQGSETQYF
NA,TRBV27,CASSLLAGHNEQFF
few,TRBV4-3,CASSQDLDGEEKLFF
NA,TRBV28,CASSFPVSGRVADTQYF
NA,TRBV28,CASSLIRPEREQYF
few,TRBV18,CASSPPGQLRSGYTF
few,TRBV15,CATSRDKAGHTEAFF
NA,TRBV6-2/TRBV6-3,CASSYSAGNQPQHF
few,TRBV7-8,CASSPLGPGNEQYF
few,TRBV11-3,CASSFPGRSGELFF
NA,TRBV6-5,CASSYRTTGTGLNTGELFF
few,TRBV2,CASSEDRGSRQPQHF
few,TRBV6-2/TRBV6-3,CASLPTGTYTEAFF
few,TRBV6-1,CASSLGQGSQPQHF
few,TRBV6-2/TRBV6-3,CASRDGGSSYEQYF
few,TRBV5-1,CASSLAAGGDTEAFF
NA,TRBV5-1,CASSLGQGASQETQYF
few,TRBV4-1,CASSQVDMGFLNQPQHF
NA,TRBV7-9,CASSPKAPNDGYTF
NA,TRBV20-1,CSASPDRYEQYF
NA,TRBV6-5,CASSYSGGFGEQYF
NA,TRBV6-1,CASSKPGPLNTEAFF
NA,TRBV28,CASRNQGAHYGYTF
medium-sized,TRBV4-2,CASSQGSLNTEAFF
NA,TRBV20-1,CSGLAGSSGANVLTF
NA,TRBV7-2,CASSPSLGEVHEQFF
NA,TRBV12-3/TRBV12-4,CASSNLAGGPTDTQYF
NA,TRBV7-8,CASRPRGAASDTQYF
NA,TRBV2,CASREQYNSPLHF
NA,TRBV6-1,CASSVQDLRFGAEAFF
NA,TRBV20-1,CSARDPRSGRQETQYF
few,TRBV27,CASSLFEGSGYTF
NA,TRBV18,CASQRANTEAFF
NA,TRBV7-8,CASSLGGGGAREQYF
NA,TRBV7-2,CASSFPGTGSYNEQFF
NA,TRBV12-3/TRBV12-4,CASTRDSWGNIQYF
few,TRBV7-2,CASSIGESSSYGYTF
NA,TRBV10-3,CAITGQGGDEQFF
few,TRBV24-1,CATSDTLTASDWGYTF
NA,TRBV15,CATSRGGLAGEQETQYF